This T cell receptor beta chain was profiled in a study of beta chain features in type 1 diabetes. The V end lost 1 base, the J end lost 15 bases, and 17 bases lay between the germline ends. The V gene's germline CDR1 is SGHTA and CDR2 FQGNSA. CDR3 length: 13 residues. The whole isolated RNA underwent reverse transcription, so sequencing captured expressed TCRB transcripts. Profiled with immunoSEQ multiplex PCR; TCRdb holds only in-frame clones, not every one. This table has 900,000 or so clones, around a sixth appearing once. A sort by CD45RO/CCR7/CD25/CD127/CD95/CD27 yielded CD4+ naive, central memory, regulatory and stem cell-like memory cells. General study results and limits: Moderately but significantly shorter TCRB CDR3s were found in Type 1 diabetes patients in all four CD4+ subsets. Shorter templates might be favored by PCR, equally in patients and controls.

There are a few counts of this clone. Its antigen remains unknown. V and J are TRBV7-2 and TRBJ2-3; a weak D match, TRBD2 (5 bases). The sequence was obtained from a woman younger than 35 in good health. The sequencing sample was made of naive CD4+ T cells from blood. The chain's CDR3 is CASSLVDLGVEYF. For the CDR3, the DNA is TGTGCCAGCAGCTTAGTGGACTTGGGTGTGGAATATTTT. Full variable domain (missing parts from reference TRBV7-2 and TRBJ2-3): GAGVSQSPSNKVTEKGKDVELRCDPISGHTALYWYRQSLGQGLEFLIYFQGNSAPDKSGLPSDRFSAERTGGSVSTLTIQRTQQEDSAVYLCASSLVDLGVEYFGPGTRLTVL.